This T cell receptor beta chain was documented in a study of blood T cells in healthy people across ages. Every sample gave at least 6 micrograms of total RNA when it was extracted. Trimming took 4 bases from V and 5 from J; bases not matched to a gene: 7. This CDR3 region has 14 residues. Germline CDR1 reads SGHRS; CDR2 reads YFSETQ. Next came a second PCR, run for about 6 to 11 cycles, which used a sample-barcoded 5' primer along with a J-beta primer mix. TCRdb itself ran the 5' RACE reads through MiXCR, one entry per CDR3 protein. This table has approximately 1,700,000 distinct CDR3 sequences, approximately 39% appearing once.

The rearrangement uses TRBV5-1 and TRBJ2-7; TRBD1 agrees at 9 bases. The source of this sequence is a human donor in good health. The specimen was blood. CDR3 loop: CASSPTGQGHEQYF. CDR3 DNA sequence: TGCGCCAGCAGCCCCACGGGACAGGGCCACGAGCAGTACTTC. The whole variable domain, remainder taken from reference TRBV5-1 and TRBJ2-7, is KAGVTQTPRYLIKTRGQQVTLSCSPISGHRSVSWYQQTPGQGLQFLFEYFSETQRNKGNFPGRFSGRQFSNSRSEMNVSTLELGDSALYLCASSPTGQGHEQYFGPGTRLTVT.